These T cell receptor beta chains were read from a single sample in a study of blood T cell repertoires in COVID-19. The method was immunoSEQ multiplex PCR; TCRdb's version includes in-frame clones alone and lacks a portion of them. The profile covers some 170,000 clones, with roughly four fifths appearing a single time and about a tenth taken by the ten largest. Material: peripheral blood. The receptor source for this set is a human donor in a cohort sampled during active COVID-19. Both conserved end residues are part of each CDR3. A D gene is named only where the DNA matches it firmly. The listing skips clone size in some rows; elsewhere it reads once, few, many or a size class.

abundance: .
d_gene: .
j_gene: TRBJ1-1
v_gene: TRBV28
CDR3aa: CASSSPGRRTEAFF
CDR3nt: TGTGCCAGCAGTTCTCCGGGGAGGAGGACTGAAGCTTTCTTT

abundance: .
d_gene: TRBD1
j_gene: TRBJ1-3
v_gene: TRBV30
CDR3aa: CAWSGQGYTIYF
CDR3nt: TGTGCCTGGAGCGGACAGGGATACACCATATATTTT

abundance: .
d_gene: .
j_gene: TRBJ1-1
v_gene: TRBV18
CDR3aa: CASSPQYPGNTEAFF
CDR3nt: TGTGCCAGCTCACCGCAGTACCCAGGCAACACTGAAGCTTTCTTT

abundance: .
d_gene: .
j_gene: TRBJ1-2
v_gene: TRBV6-6
CDR3aa: CASSLQGFVDGYTF
CDR3nt: TGTGCCAGCAGCCTACAGGGTTTCGTGGATGGCTACACCTTC

abundance: few
d_gene: .
j_gene: TRBJ1-2
v_gene: TRBV29-1
CDR3aa: CSVEGRGDYGYTF
CDR3nt: TGCAGCGTTGAGGGCAGGGGCGACTATGGCTACACCTTC

abundance: many
d_gene: .
j_gene: TRBJ2-2
v_gene: TRBV10-2
CDR3aa: CASSETGGAGELFF
CDR3nt: TGCGCCAGCAGTGAGACCGGGGGAGCCGGGGAGCTGTTTTTT

abundance: .
d_gene: .
j_gene: TRBJ2-2
v_gene: TRBV21-1
CDR3aa: CASSIPTNTGELFF
CDR3nt: TGTGCCAGCAGCATCCCAACGAACACCGGGGAGCTGTTTTTT

abundance: .
d_gene: .
j_gene: TRBJ1-3
v_gene: TRBV9
CDR3aa: CASSKQGGQGNTIYF
CDR3nt: TGTGCCAGCAGTAAACAGGGAGGGCAAGGAAACACCATATATTTT

abundance: .
d_gene: TRBD2
j_gene: TRBJ2-3
v_gene: TRBV7-6
CDR3aa: CASSPRGGGADTQYF
CDR3nt: TGTGCCAGCAGCCCTCGAGGCGGGGGAGCAGATACGCAGTATTTT

abundance: .
d_gene: TRBD1
j_gene: TRBJ1-2
v_gene: TRBV12-3/TRBV12-4
CDR3aa: CASNPRGDHGYTF
CDR3nt: TGTGCCAGCAATCCCAGGGGGGATCATGGCTACACCTTC

abundance: .
d_gene: TRBD2
j_gene: TRBJ2-7
v_gene: TRBV15
CDR3aa: CATTQMPSGSYEQYF
CDR3nt: TGTGCCACCACCCAGATGCCCAGCGGGAGTTACGAGCAGTACTTC

abundance: .
d_gene: .
j_gene: TRBJ2-7
v_gene: TRBV4-1
CDR3aa: CASSRHVDRRDYEQYF
CDR3nt: TGCGCCAGCAGCCGCCATGTGGACAGACGAGACTACGAGCAGTACTTC

abundance: .
d_gene: TRBD2
j_gene: TRBJ2-1
v_gene: TRBV27
CDR3aa: CASSSSGYNEQFF
CDR3nt: TGTGCCAGCAGTTCTAGCGGCTACAATGAGCAGTTCTTC

abundance: .
d_gene: .
j_gene: TRBJ2-3
v_gene: TRBV5-1
CDR3aa: CASSLELAEDTQYF
CDR3nt: TGCGCCAGCAGCTTGGAGCTAGCTGAAGATACGCAGTATTTT

abundance: .
d_gene: TRBD2
j_gene: TRBJ2-1
v_gene: TRBV6-6
CDR3aa: CASSPPRFGRGGYNEQFF
CDR3nt: TGTGCCAGCAGTCCTCCCCGGTTCGGGCGGGGGGGCTACAATGAGCAGTTCTTC

abundance: .
d_gene: .
j_gene: TRBJ2-5
v_gene: TRBV29-1
CDR3aa: CSVERGQETQYF
CDR3nt: TGCAGCGTTGAGAGAGGGCAAGAGACCCAGTACTTC

abundance: .
d_gene: .
j_gene: TRBJ2-7
v_gene: TRBV21-1
CDR3aa: CASSNLGLVGTSERDFTYEQYF
CDR3nt: TGTGCCAGCAGCAACCTCGGACTAGTGGGGACTAGCGAGAGGGATTTCACCTACGAGCAGTACTTC

abundance: .
d_gene: TRBD1
j_gene: TRBJ2-3
v_gene: TRBV27
CDR3aa: CASSHRDRVSDTQYF
CDR3nt: TGTGCCAGCAGTCACCGGGACAGGGTCTCAGATACGCAGTATTTT

abundance: .
d_gene: .
j_gene: TRBJ1-4
v_gene: TRBV30
CDR3aa: CASSSVVLSEKLFF
CDR3nt: TGTGCCTCTTCTTCTGTGGTACTGAGTGAAAAACTGTTTTTT

abundance: .
d_gene: TRBD1
j_gene: TRBJ2-2
v_gene: TRBV7-8
CDR3aa: CASSEGTGVTGELFF
CDR3nt: TGTGCCAGCAGCGAAGGGACAGGGGTTACCGGGGAGCTGTTTTTT

abundance: .
d_gene: .
j_gene: TRBJ2-2
v_gene: TRBV19
CDR3aa: CASSGGPRVAGELFF
CDR3nt: TGTGCCAGTAGTGGGGGCCCCCGAGTGGCCGGGGAGCTGTTTTTT

abundance: .
d_gene: .
j_gene: TRBJ1-6
v_gene: TRBV11-2
CDR3aa: CASSPPQGSNSPLHF
CDR3nt: TGTGCCAGCAGCCCGCCCCAGGGGTCTAATTCACCCCTCCACTTT

abundance: .
d_gene: .
j_gene: TRBJ1-6
v_gene: TRBV18
CDR3aa: CASSPPGFSGSPLHF
CDR3nt: TGTGCCAGCTCACCGCCGGGGTTTTCAGGTTCACCCCTCCACTTT

abundance: .
d_gene: TRBD2
j_gene: TRBJ2-7
v_gene: TRBV7-9
CDR3aa: CASSPGGSGAYEQYF
CDR3nt: TGTGCCAGCAGCCCCGGGGGTAGCGGGGCTTACGAGCAGTACTTC

abundance: .
d_gene: .
j_gene: TRBJ2-3
v_gene: TRBV9
CDR3aa: CASSVVGAADTQYF
CDR3nt: TGTGCCAGCAGCGTAGTGGGAGCAGCAGATACGCAGTATTTT

abundance: .
d_gene: .
j_gene: TRBJ1-1
v_gene: TRBV7-2
CDR3aa: CASSLGGGARNTEAFF
CDR3nt: TGTGCCAGCAGCTTAGGAGGGGGGGCTCGGAACACTGAAGCTTTCTTT

abundance: .
d_gene: TRBD1
j_gene: TRBJ1-2
v_gene: TRBV3-1/TRBV3-2
CDR3aa: CASSQGTGQHISYGYTF
CDR3nt: TGTGCCAGCAGCCAAGGGACAGGGCAACATATTTCCTATGGCTACACCTTC

abundance: few
d_gene: .
j_gene: TRBJ1-5
v_gene: TRBV30
CDR3aa: CAWSMRGSFQPQHF
CDR3nt: TGTGCCTGGAGTATGAGGGGGTCGTTCCAGCCCCAGCATTTT

abundance: .
d_gene: .
j_gene: TRBJ1-2
v_gene: TRBV30
CDR3aa: CAWSTGNYGYTF
CDR3nt: TGTGCCTGGAGTACGGGAAACTATGGCTACACCTTC

abundance: .
d_gene: TRBD1
j_gene: TRBJ1-6
v_gene: TRBV5-1
CDR3aa: CASSLGDRNNSPLHF
CDR3nt: TGCGCCAGCAGCCTGGGGGACAGAAATAATTCACCCCTCCACTTT

abundance: .
d_gene: TRBD1
j_gene: TRBJ1-2
v_gene: TRBV18
CDR3aa: CASSPRTGTTNYGYTF
CDR3nt: TGTGCCAGCTCACCCCGGACAGGAACGACTAACTATGGCTACACCTTC

abundance: .
d_gene: .
j_gene: TRBJ2-7
v_gene: TRBV28
CDR3aa: CASSLFAAREQYF
CDR3nt: TGTGCCAGCAGTTTATTTGCAGCGAGGGAGCAGTACTTC

abundance: .
d_gene: .
j_gene: TRBJ2-2
v_gene: TRBV11-3
CDR3aa: CASRTTGPGENTGELFF
CDR3nt: TGTGCCAGCAGAACAACCGGACCGGGGGAGAACACCGGGGAGCTGTTTTTT

abundance: .
d_gene: TRBD2
j_gene: TRBJ2-5
v_gene: TRBV29-1
CDR3aa: CSVAWGGETQYF
CDR3nt: TGCAGCGTTGCATGGGGAGGGGAGACCCAGTACTTC

abundance: .
d_gene: TRBD1
j_gene: TRBJ2-7
v_gene: TRBV7-8
CDR3aa: CASSLAGRDRFSYEQYF
CDR3nt: TGTGCCAGCAGCTTAGCGGGTAGGGACAGGTTCTCCTACGAGCAGTACTTC

abundance: once
d_gene: .
j_gene: TRBJ1-5
v_gene: TRBV4-3
CDR3aa: CASSQDFSGFNQPQHF
CDR3nt: TGCGCCAGCAGCCAAGATTTTTCGGGGTTCAATCAGCCCCAGCATTTT

abundance: few
d_gene: .
j_gene: TRBJ2-7
v_gene: TRBV7-2
CDR3aa: CASSSYSYEQYF
CDR3nt: TGTGCCAGCAGCTCCTACTCCTACGAGCAGTACTTC

abundance: .
d_gene: .
j_gene: TRBJ1-1
v_gene: TRBV9
CDR3aa: CASSPPTPYTEAFF
CDR3nt: TGTGCCAGCAGCCCTCCGACTCCGTACACTGAAGCTTTCTTT

abundance: .
d_gene: .
j_gene: TRBJ2-7
v_gene: TRBV4-3
CDR3aa: CASSQDARVAREQYF
CDR3nt: TGCGCCAGCAGCCAAGACGCCCGGGTGGCGCGAGAGCAGTACTTC

abundance: .
d_gene: TRBD2
j_gene: TRBJ2-3
v_gene: TRBV5-4
CDR3aa: CASTRPGSGVGTDTQYF
CDR3nt: TGTGCCAGCACCCGACCCGGTAGCGGGGTAGGCACAGATACGCAGTATTTT

abundance: .
d_gene: TRBD1
j_gene: TRBJ2-4
v_gene: TRBV2
CDR3aa: CASRGTGGDIQYF
CDR3nt: TGTGCCAGCAGAGGGACAGGGGGAGACATTCAGTACTTC

abundance: .
d_gene: .
j_gene: TRBJ2-4
v_gene: TRBV6-2/TRBV6-3
CDR3aa: CASSSGQPPDIQYF
CDR3nt: TGTGCCAGCAGCTCCGGACAGCCTCCGGACATTCAGTACTTC

abundance: .
d_gene: .
j_gene: TRBJ2-1
v_gene: TRBV5-6
CDR3aa: CASSLYPGYNEQFF
CDR3nt: TGTGCCAGCAGCTTGTACCCGGGCTACAATGAGCAGTTCTTC

abundance: once
d_gene: TRBD1
j_gene: TRBJ1-2
v_gene: TRBV24-1
CDR3aa: CATSDLKSDRNYGYTF
CDR3nt: TGTGCCACCAGTGATTTAAAATCGGACAGGAACTATGGCTACACCTTC